A selection of T cell receptor beta chains follows, all from one sample in a study of T cells in Graves' hyperthyroidism and ophthalmopathy. Each CDR3 protein is one row after TCRdb ran MiXCR on the multiplex PCR reads. The table includes nearly 600,000 distinct CDR3 sequences, 12% to 15% detected once. The material sequenced was blood. The receptor set was obtained from a woman aged 18-35 years with Graves' ophthalmopathy. Both conserved end residues are part of each CDR3. A D gene is named only where the DNA matches it firmly. Some rows mark clone size as missing; the rest say once, few, many or name a class of expanded clone.

clone_size	v_call	j_call	d_call	cdr3_aa	cdr3_nt
once	TRBV7-9	TRBJ1-4	-	CASSLSRGPILNEKLFF	TGTGCCAGCAGCTTATCGAGGGGCCCCATCCTGAATGAAAAACTGTTTTTT
many	TRBV2	TRBJ2-1	-	CASKSGQGFNEQFF	TGTGCCAGCAAATCGGGGCAGGGTTTTAATGAGCAGTTCTTC
-	TRBV9	TRBJ1-1	-	CASSVGSQNTEAFF	TGTGCCAGCAGCGTAGGATCCCAGAACACTGAAGCTTTCTTT
-	TRBV5-1	TRBJ2-1	-	CASSSPPLTEYLNEQFF	TGCGCCAGCAGCTCCCCGCCTCTGACAGAATACCTCAATGAGCAGTTCTTC
few	TRBV4-1	TRBJ1-5	TRBD1	CASSHSTGHGQPQHF	TGCGCCAGCAGCCACTCGACAGGGCATGGACAGCCCCAGCATTTT
many	TRBV18	TRBJ1-1	TRBD1	CASSPNRGRDTEAFF	TGTGCCAGCTCACCCAACAGGGGGAGGGACACTGAAGCTTTCTTT
many	TRBV7-9	TRBJ2-1	-	CASTQGRGSYSYNEQFF	TGTGCCAGCACCCAGGGGCGCGGGAGTTACTCCTACAATGAGCAGTTCTTC
many	TRBV2	TRBJ2-5	-	CASNTAETQYF	TGTGCCAGCAATACGGCAGAGACCCAGTACTTC
many	TRBV7-2	TRBJ1-2	-	CASTTLSNYGYTF	TGTGCCAGCACCACACTCTCGAACTATGGCTACACCTTC
many	TRBV7-8	TRBJ2-7	TRBD1	CASSLWQGVGEQYF	TGTGCCAGCAGCTTATGGCAGGGGGTGGGCGAGCAGTACTTC
many	TRBV6-2/TRBV6-3	TRBJ1-2	-	CASRHYLGYTF	TGTGCCAGTCGACACTACCTTGGCTACACCTTC
-	TRBV7-9	TRBJ2-3	TRBD2	CASSLSLAGSGQYF	TGTGCCAGCAGCTTATCGCTAGCGGGATCAGGGCAGTATTTT
-	TRBV18	TRBJ2-2	-	CASSPVGIGTGELFF	TGTGCCAGCTCACCCGTCGGGATTGGCACCGGGGAGCTGTTTTTT
many	TRBV7-9	TRBJ1-3	TRBD1	CASSFTSYRTGTTGNTIYF	TGTGCCAGCAGCTTCACAAGCTACCGGACAGGGACTACTGGAAACACCATATATTTT
many	TRBV20-1	TRBJ2-1	TRBD2	CSARVPGLEMGEQFF	TGCAGTGCTAGAGTACCGGGACTAGAGATGGGTGAGCAGTTCTTC
few	TRBV30	TRBJ1-5	-	CAWSGQLNQPQHF	TGTGCCTGGAGTGGACAGTTAAATCAGCCCCAGCATTTT
-	TRBV6-1	TRBJ1-3	-	CASSRSPSSGYGFIRGNTIYF	TGTGCCAGCAGTCGATCGCCGTCGTCAGGGTATGGATTTATCAGGGGAAACACCATATATTTT
-	TRBV2	TRBJ1-6	TRBD1	CASSPTGFASPLHF	TGTGCCAGCAGCCCGACAGGGTTTGCCTCACCCCTCCACTTT
many	TRBV3-1	TRBJ2-5	TRBD1	CASSPWDRQETQYF	TGTGCCAGCAGCCCCTGGGACAGACAAGAGACCCAGTACTTC
-	TRBV7-6	TRBJ2-7	TRBD1	CASSPSPYRGRRYEQYF	TGTGCCAGCAGCCCAAGCCCTTACAGGGGGCGACGGTACGAGCAGTACTTC
-	TRBV7-3	TRBJ2-2	-	CASSLLEQGRTGELFF	TGTGCCAGCAGCCTACTGGAACAGGGGAGGACCGGGGAGCTGTTTTTT
many	TRBV13	TRBJ2-7	TRBD2	CASSLASGGFYEQYF	TGTGCCAGCAGCCTAGCTAGCGGGGGGTTTTACGAGCAGTACTTC
few	TRBV7-6	TRBJ1-5	-	CASSLLDRDQPRHF	TGTGCCAGCAGCTTACTGGACCGAGATCAGCCCCGGCATTTT
many	TRBV7-9	TRBJ2-1	-	CASSTAEAEQFF	TGTGCCAGCAGCACCGCCGAAGCTGAGCAGTTCTTC
many	TRBV3-1	TRBJ2-3	TRBD1	CASSQTGTGSEDTQYF	TGTGCCAGCAGCCAGACCGGGACAGGGTCGGAGGATACGCAGTATTTT
many	TRBV6-1	TRBJ2-7	-	CASSEFAYEQYF	TGTGCCAGCAGTGAATTCGCGTACGAGCAGTACTTC
many	TRBV11-3	TRBJ2-1	TRBD2	CASSLKSWLTSGRGSSYNEQFF	TGTGCCAGCAGCTTAAAGTCCTGGTTGACTAGCGGGAGGGGGAGCTCCTACAATGAGCAGTTCTTC
-	TRBV25-1	TRBJ2-7	-	CASSESAFSYEQYF	TGTGCCAGCAGTGAAAGCGCCTTCTCCTACGAGCAGTACTTC
-	TRBV11-2	TRBJ2-5	TRBD2	CASRRGGSWETQYF	TGTGCCAGCAGGCGCGGCGGGAGCTGGGAGACCCAGTACTTC
many	TRBV11-2	TRBJ2-7	-	CASGVGLIGTPSYEQYF	TGTGCCAGCGGTGTGGGGCTGATCGGGACACCCTCCTACGAGCAGTACTTC
many	TRBV28	TRBJ1-5	-	CASSLAWREHQPQHF	TGTGCCAGCAGTTTGGCCTGGCGCGAACATCAGCCCCAGCATTTT
many	TRBV27	TRBJ1-1	-	CASSLSMGMNTEAFF	TGTGCCAGCAGTTTATCGATGGGTATGAACACTGAAGCTTTCTTT
few	TRBV18	TRBJ1-1	-	CASSLGPQGNTEAFF	TGTGCCAGCTCACTCGGCCCACAGGGGAACACTGAAGCTTTCTTT
-	TRBV11-3	TRBJ2-5	TRBD2	CASSRRGREETQYF	TGTGCCAGCAGCCGAAGAGGGAGGGAAGAGACCCAGTACTTC
many	TRBV20-1	TRBJ2-5	TRBD2	CSARDGDSAGVYQETQYF	TGCAGTGCTAGAGATGGGGATTCGGCGGGAGTGTACCAAGAGACCCAGTACTTC
-	TRBV7-9	TRBJ2-4	-	CASSPGAGIKNIQYF	TGTGCCAGCAGCCCTGGGGCCGGGATTAAAAACATTCAGTACTTC
many	TRBV27	TRBJ2-1	TRBD1	CATLTGGLYNEQFF	TGTGCCACGCTTACAGGGGGCTTGTACAATGAGCAGTTCTTC
few	TRBV2	TRBJ1-4	-	CASSEALRGAEEKLFF	TGTGCCAGCAGTGAAGCGCTTAGAGGGGCGGAGGAAAAACTGTTTTTT
-	TRBV20-1	TRBJ2-1	TRBD2	CSAGRTSFDNEQFF	TGCAGTGCTGGACGGACTAGCTTCGACAATGAGCAGTTCTTC
-	TRBV6-5	TRBJ2-3	-	CASSSQGTGTQYF	TGTGCCAGCAGTTCACAGGGAACAGGTACGCAGTATTTT
few	TRBV27	TRBJ1-6	-	CASSLKGINNSPLHF	TGTGCCAGCAGTTTGAAAGGAATAAATAATTCACCCCTCCACTTT
many	TRBV12-3/TRBV12-4	TRBJ1-4	TRBD1	CASSLGTGFEKLFF	TGTGCCAGCAGTTTAGGGACAGGGTTTGAAAAACTGTTTTTT
-	TRBV6-5	TRBJ1-1	-	CASSYWSNTEAFF	TGTGCCAGCAGTTACTGGAGTAACACTGAAGCTTTCTTT
many	TRBV3-1	TRBJ2-7	TRBD1	CASSQASTGGIYEQYF	TGTGCCAGCAGCCAAGCGTCCACAGGGGGCATCTACGAGCAGTACTTC
many	TRBV6-2/TRBV6-3	TRBJ2-6	TRBD2	CASGPVPLAGVAGANVLTF	TGTGCCAGTGGCCCGGTGCCACTAGCGGGAGTAGCTGGGGCCAACGTCCTGACTTTC
few	TRBV28	TRBJ1-2	-	CATGDSNYGYTF	TGTGCCACTGGGGACTCTAACTATGGCTACACCTTC